This T cell receptor (beta chain) was retrieved from a study of CD8+ T cells in alopecia areata. As for treatment: oral pan-JAK inhibitor, 5-10 mg twice daily. RNA was extracted and reverse transcribed into cDNA as the sequencing template. Assay used: immunoSEQ multiplex PCR; TCRdb lists only in-frame clones, some missing. The data show roughly 280,000 clones, with 60% seen just once and 0.8% to 1% held by the top ten. The CDR3 has 15 residues. Looked up from germline, CDR1 is MNHEY and CDR2 is SMNVEV (reference sequence). The V and J ends lost 6 bases and 8 bases, in that order; junction bases with no gene match: 9.

The sequence was obtained from a human donor with alopecia areata. This chain links TRBV27 with TRBJ1-6; TRBD1 matches at 8 bases. The sample consisted of CD4+ T cells sorted from blood, taken around week 52, from a patient treated with tofacitinib. CDR3 in DNA: TGTGCCAGCAGATATATCGGACAGGGCTATTCACCCCTCCACTTT. This gives the protein CASRYIGQGYSPLHF.